Sequencing of this T cell receptor beta chain was carried out in a study of T-cell reconstitution after alpha-beta-depleted transplantation in children. Study-wide points: Reportedly, alpha-beta T cells present about two months post-transplant originated from several hundred expanded clones of graft origin. After one year, T-cell counts and TCRbeta diversity mostly came from new T cells.

Remarks on this clonotype: Its antigen remains unknown.

TCRbeta library preparation incorporated unique molecular identifiers. TCRdb itself ran the PCR reads through MiXCR, one entry per CDR3 protein. The data show approximately 110,000 distinct CDR3 sequences, with 10% seen just once and under 35% held by the top ten. With V trimmed by 0 bases and J by 8 bases, 0 bases remained unmatched. The CDR3 totals 12 residues. The germline CDR1 and CDR2 sequences are SEHNR and FQNEAQ (reference sequence). The V gene is TRBV7-9, the J gene TRBJ1-1; TRBD1 agrees at 7 bases. Sequenced material: PBMCs, taken before TCRalphabeta/CD19-depleted stem cell transplant. The TCR sequence derives from a boy aged 2 to 10 with acute lymphoblastic leukemia, due to receive a stem cell transplant. CDR3 sequence (DNA): TGTGCCAGCAGCTTAGCGGACAGGGAAGCTTTCTTT. This codes for CASSLADREAFF. The full variable domain, with the rest looked up from reference TRBV7-9 and TRBJ1-1, is DTGVSQNPRHKITKRGQNVTFRCDPISEHNRLYWYRQTLGQGPEFLTYFQNEAQLEKSRLLSDRFSAERPKGSFSTLEIQRTEQGDSAMYLCASSLADREAFFGQGTRLTVV.